This TCR beta chain was captured in a study of T cells in Graves' hyperthyroidism and ophthalmopathy (dated by TCRdb to the late 2010s). About the investigation overall: To identify distinguishing TCR V-J signatures, a discovery cohort of about 100 patients was used, comprising 43 with Graves' ophthalmopathy and approximately 58 with stable Graves' hyperthyroidism. An independent validation cohort of under 20 hyperthyroidism patients and 15 or so patients who later progressed to ophthalmopathy tested prospective prediction of ophthalmopathy. The 90 or so discovery patients were randomly split 7:3 into training and test sets. In more than 5 Graves' hyperthyroidism patients, the study also compared T-cell repertoires from thyroid tissue with T-cell repertoires from blood. Following sampling, methimazole starting at 30 mg daily was given to hyperthyroidism patients, and high-dose intravenous methylprednisolone was given to ophthalmopathy patients. According to the paper, TCR Vbeta CDR3 sequencing was carried out on about 140 peripheral blood samples, which came from fewer than 50 ophthalmopathy, 75 or so hyperthyroidism and some 17 progressor patients. Study-level results and caveats: In validation, the model predicted progression to ophthalmopathy with about 71% sensitivity and 72.22% specificity, a median of approximately 6.7 months before onset. A 13 V-J signature model separated ophthalmopathy from stable hyperthyroidism, with about 88% sensitivity and about 81% specificity in cross-validation and 80%/75% in testing. Sample size was not statistically predetermined, and investigators were not blinded to group allocation. Most expanded thyroid clonotypes (frequency above 0.001) were also found in blood, which suggests that blood repertoires may mirror thyroid immune responses.

Patients with uncontrolled infections, other autoimmune diseases, pregnancy or lactation were excluded. Clinical symptoms, serum thyroxine and TRAb, thyroid ultrasound, and orbital computed tomography formed the basis for the diagnoses. Total RNA was extracted using Trizol reagent, and RNA quality was assessed on an Agilent 2100 Bioanalyzer. TCR beta CDR3 regions were amplified from RNA transcripts. The TCR CDR3 was subjected to a first round of RT-PCR using the HTBI primer set and the Qiagen OneStep RT-PCR kit. Libraries were constructed in a second round of multiplex PCR, after which size selection and purification were performed. Libraries were sequenced paired-end with 100 bp reads on an Illumina HiSeq2000. In the authors' own workflow: SOAPnuke was used to process the raw data, removing reads that contained adapters or uncalled bases, had a mean Phred below 15, or lacked an exact match to the constant primer or identifier. COPE v1.2.5 was used to merge high-quality paired reads, and clonotypes were defined as unique nucleotide sequences. MiTCR v1.1 was used to align the clonotypes against IMGT TRBV, TRBD and TRBJ reference segments. Analysis was restricted to V-J combinations with a frequency above 0.0001, which covered roughly 99% of repertoires. A TCS score was defined as the ratio between F50 (clonal expansion) and ExV (chaos), using BLOSUM62-based TCRdist between CDR3 peptides within each V-J. Welch's t-statistics and random forest reduced some 510 V-J features to around 14, which were used in a naive Bayes classifier (R e1071). The similarity between thyroid and blood repertoires was quantified using the Morisita-Horn index. The public reads were reprocessed in TCRdb via fastp at Q25 and MiXCR, keeping in-frame beta chains. Each CDR3 protein appears once, grouped with its most common genes and DNA. What appears here as the V and J calls and clone size reflects TCRdb's work, not the paper's. The table for this sample lists around 660,000 distinct CDR3 sequences; roughly 46% of them were counted only once. The top ten clonotypes cover under 8% of the sample.

The germline ends are 7 bases apart after V is trimmed by 5 bases and J by 2 bases. CDR1 SGHRS and CDR2 YFSETQ were looked up in the germline V gene. Reading from cysteine to phenylalanine, the CDR3 counts 12 amino acids. Just the 36-base CDR3 DNA is kept, in frame starting at base 1. This clonotype was detected a few times. It has no known antigen specificity. Within one base of it there is no much larger clone, and no base qualities were kept. The sample consisted of peripheral blood or thyroid tissue (not recorded which). This TCR derives from an adult man with Graves' disease, either hyperthyroidism or ophthalmopathy (not recorded which). The chain couples TRBV5-1 to TRBJ2-5; the D gene lacks a confident call. The CDR3 in this case is CASRGGQETQYF. The nucleotide sequence is given as TGCGCCAGCAGAGGTGGGCAAGAGACCCAGTACTTC.